Described below is a single TCR beta chain sequence and its context. Repertoires were generated with immunoSEQ multiplex PCR, while TCRdb's copy carries only in-frame clones and drops some. The sample shows fewer than 75,000 clones, more than 75% of them seen only once. The data stem from a study of radiotherapy plus CTLA-4 blockade in lung cancer. The ends were cut back, 0 bases at V and 5 bases at J, with 2 bases in the middle. CDR3 length equals 12 residues. Germline CDR1 SGHRS, CDR2 YFSETQ. The receptor was derived from a human donor with non-small cell lung cancer that progressed on radiotherapy plus ipilimumab. This sample comprised peripheral blood, obtained from a patient treated with radiotherapy plus ipilimumab. This chain uses TRBV5-1 with TRBJ1-4; D is ambiguous. The CDR3 spells CASSLGNEKLFF. CDR3 coding DNA: TGCGCCAGCAGCTTGGGGAATGAAAAACTGTTTTTT.